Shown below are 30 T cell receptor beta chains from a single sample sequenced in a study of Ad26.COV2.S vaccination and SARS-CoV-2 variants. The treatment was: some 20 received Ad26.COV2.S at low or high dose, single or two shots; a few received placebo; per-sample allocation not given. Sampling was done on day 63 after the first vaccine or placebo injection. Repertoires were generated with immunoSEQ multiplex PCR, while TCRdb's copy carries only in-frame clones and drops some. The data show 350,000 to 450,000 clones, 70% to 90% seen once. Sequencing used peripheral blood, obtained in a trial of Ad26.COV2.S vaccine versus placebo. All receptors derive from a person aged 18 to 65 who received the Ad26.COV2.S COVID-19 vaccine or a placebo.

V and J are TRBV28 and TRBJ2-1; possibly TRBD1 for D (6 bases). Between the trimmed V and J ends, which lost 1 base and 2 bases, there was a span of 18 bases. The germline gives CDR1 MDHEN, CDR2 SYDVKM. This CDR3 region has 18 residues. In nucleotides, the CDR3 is TGTGCCAGCAGTTTATACCGGACAGAAGCTGGACCCTACAATGAGCAGTTCTTC. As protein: CASSLYRTEAGPYNEQFF.

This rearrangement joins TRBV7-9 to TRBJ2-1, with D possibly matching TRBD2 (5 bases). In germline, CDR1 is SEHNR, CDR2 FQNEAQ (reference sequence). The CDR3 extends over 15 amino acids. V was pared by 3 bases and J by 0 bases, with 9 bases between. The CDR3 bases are TGTGCCAGCAGCTTGAGCGGAAACTCCTACAATGAGCAGTTCTTC. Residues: CASSLSGNSYNEQFF.

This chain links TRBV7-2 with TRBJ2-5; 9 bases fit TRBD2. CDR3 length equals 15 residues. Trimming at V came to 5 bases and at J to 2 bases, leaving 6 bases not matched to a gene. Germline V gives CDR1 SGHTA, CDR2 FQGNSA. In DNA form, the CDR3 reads TGTGCCAGCAGCCTCAGCCTAGCGGGGCAAGAGACCCAGTACTTC. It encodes CASSLSLAGQETQYF. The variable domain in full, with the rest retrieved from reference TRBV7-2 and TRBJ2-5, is GAGVSQSPSNKVTEKGKDVELRCDPISGHTALYWYRQSLGQGLEFLIYFQGNSAPDKSGLPSDRFSAERTGGSVSTLTIQRTQQEDSAVYLCASSLSLAGQETQYFGPGTRLLVL.

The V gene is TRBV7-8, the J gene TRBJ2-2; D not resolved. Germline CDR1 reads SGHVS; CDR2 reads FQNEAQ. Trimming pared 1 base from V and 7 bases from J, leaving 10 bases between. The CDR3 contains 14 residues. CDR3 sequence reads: CASSLEQTGGELFF. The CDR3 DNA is TGTGCCAGCAGCTTAGAACAGACCGGCGGGGAGCTGTTTTTT.

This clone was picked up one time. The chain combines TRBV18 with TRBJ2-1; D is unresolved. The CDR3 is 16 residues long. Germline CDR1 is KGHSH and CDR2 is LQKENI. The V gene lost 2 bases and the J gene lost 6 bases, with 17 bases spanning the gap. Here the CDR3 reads CASSPFSVAAANEQFF. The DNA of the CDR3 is TGTGCCAGCTCACCATTTTCGGTGGCAGCAGCCAATGAGCAGTTCTTC.

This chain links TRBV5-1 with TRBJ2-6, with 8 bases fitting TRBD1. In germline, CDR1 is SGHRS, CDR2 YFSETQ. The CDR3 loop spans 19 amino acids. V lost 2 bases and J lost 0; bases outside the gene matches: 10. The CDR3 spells CASSLSTGALSSGANVLTF. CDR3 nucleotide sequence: TGCGCCAGCAGCTTATCGACAGGGGCCCTAAGCTCTGGGGCCAACGTCCTGACTTTC.

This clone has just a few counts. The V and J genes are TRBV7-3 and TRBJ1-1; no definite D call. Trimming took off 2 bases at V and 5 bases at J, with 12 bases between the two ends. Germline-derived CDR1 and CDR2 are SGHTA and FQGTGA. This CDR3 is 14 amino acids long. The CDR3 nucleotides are TGTGCCAGCAGCTTATCCGTGAGTGGTACTGAAGCTTTCTTT. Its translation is CASSLSVSGTEAFF.

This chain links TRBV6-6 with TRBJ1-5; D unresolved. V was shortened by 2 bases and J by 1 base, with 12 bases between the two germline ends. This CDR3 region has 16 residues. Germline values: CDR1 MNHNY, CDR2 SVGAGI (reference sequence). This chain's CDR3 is CASSYVAAPSNQPQHF. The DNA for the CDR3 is TGTGCCAGCAGTTACGTGGCAGCCCCCAGCAATCAGCCCCAGCATTTT.

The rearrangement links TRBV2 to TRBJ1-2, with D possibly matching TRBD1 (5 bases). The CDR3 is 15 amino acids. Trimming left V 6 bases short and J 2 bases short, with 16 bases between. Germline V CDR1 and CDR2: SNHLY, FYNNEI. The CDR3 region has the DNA TGTGCCAGCAGAAGGACATCGAACGGAAACTATGGCTACACCTTC. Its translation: CASRRTSNGNYGYTF.

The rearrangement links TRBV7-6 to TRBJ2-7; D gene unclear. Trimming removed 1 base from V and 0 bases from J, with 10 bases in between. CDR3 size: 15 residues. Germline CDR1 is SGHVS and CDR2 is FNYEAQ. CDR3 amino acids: CASSLEGKSSYEQYF. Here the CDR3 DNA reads TGTGCCAGCAGCTTAGAGGGCAAGAGCTCCTACGAGCAGTACTTC.

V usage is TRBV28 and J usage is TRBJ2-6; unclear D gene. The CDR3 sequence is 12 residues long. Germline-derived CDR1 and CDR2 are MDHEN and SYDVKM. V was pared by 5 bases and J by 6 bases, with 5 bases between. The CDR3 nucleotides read TGTGCCAGCAGTCCTCAGGCCAACGTCCTGACTTTC. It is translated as CASSPQANVLTF.

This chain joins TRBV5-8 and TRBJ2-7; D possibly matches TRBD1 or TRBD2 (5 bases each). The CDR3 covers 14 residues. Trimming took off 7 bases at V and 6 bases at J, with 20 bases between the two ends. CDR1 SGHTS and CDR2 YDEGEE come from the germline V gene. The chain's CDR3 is CASDYPGRRGEQYF. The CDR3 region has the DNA TGTGCCAGCGATTACCCGGGACGACGAGGCGAGCAGTACTTC. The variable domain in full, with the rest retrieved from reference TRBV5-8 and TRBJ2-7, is EAGVTQSPTHLIKTRGQQATLRCSPISGHTSVYWYQQALGLGLQFLLWYDEGEERNRGNFPPRFSGRQFPNYSSELNVNALELEDSALYLCASDYPGRRGEQYFGPGTRLTVT.

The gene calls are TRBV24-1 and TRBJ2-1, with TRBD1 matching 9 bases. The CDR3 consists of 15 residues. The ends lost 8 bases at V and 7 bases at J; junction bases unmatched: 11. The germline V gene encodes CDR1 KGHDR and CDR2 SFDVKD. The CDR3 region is CATTYPGQGANEQFF. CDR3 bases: TGTGCCACCACTTACCCGGGACAGGGAGCGAATGAGCAGTTCTTC.

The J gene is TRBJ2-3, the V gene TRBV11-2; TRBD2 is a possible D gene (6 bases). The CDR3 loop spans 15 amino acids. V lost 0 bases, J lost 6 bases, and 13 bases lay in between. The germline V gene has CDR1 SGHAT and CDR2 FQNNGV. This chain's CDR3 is CASSLEIRDFDTQYF. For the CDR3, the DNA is TGTGCCAGCAGCTTAGAGATCAGGGACTTCGATACGCAGTATTTT.

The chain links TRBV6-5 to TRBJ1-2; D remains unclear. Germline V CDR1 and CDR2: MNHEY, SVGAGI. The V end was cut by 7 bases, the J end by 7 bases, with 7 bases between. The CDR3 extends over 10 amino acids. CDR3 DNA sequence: TGTGCCAGCACCGACTTTGGCTACACCTTC. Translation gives CASTDFGYTF.

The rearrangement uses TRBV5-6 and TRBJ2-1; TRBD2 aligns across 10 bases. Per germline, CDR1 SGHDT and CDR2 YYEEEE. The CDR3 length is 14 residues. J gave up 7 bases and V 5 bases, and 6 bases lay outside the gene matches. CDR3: CASRLAGVGNEQFF. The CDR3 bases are TGTGCCAGCAGGCTAGCGGGAGTGGGAAATGAGCAGTTCTTC.

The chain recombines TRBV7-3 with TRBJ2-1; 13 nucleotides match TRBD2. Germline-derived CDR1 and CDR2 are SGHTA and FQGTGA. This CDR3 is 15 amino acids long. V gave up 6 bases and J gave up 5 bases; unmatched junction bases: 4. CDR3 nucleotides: TGTGCCAGCAGATTTGGACTAGCGGGAGACAATGAGCAGTTCTTC. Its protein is CASRFGLAGDNEQFF. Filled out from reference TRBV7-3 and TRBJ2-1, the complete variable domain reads GAGVSQTPSNKVTEKGKYVELRCDPISGHTALYWYRQSLGQGPEFLIYFQGTGAADDSGLPNDRFFAVRPEGSVSTLKIQRTERGDSAVYLCASRFGLAGDNEQFFGPGTRLTVL.

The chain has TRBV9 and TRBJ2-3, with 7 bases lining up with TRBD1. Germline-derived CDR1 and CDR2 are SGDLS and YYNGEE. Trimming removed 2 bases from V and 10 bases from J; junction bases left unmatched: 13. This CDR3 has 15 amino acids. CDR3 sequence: CASSVRQGTSSAQYF. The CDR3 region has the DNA TGTGCCAGCAGCGTTCGACAGGGTACAAGCAGTGCGCAGTATTTT. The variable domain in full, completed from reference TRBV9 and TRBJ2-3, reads DSGVTQTPKHLITATGQRVTLRCSPRSGDLSVYWYQQSLDQGLQFLIQYYNGEERAKGNILERFSAQQFPDLHSELNLSSLELGDSALYFCASSVRQGTSSAQYFGPGTRLTVL.

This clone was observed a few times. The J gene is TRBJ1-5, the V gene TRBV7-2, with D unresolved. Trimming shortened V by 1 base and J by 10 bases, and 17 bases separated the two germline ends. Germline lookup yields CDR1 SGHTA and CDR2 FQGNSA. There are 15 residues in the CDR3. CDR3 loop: CASSLVRTAEGPQHF. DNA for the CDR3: TGTGCCAGCAGCTTAGTGCGGACGGCGGAGGGCCCCCAGCATTTT.

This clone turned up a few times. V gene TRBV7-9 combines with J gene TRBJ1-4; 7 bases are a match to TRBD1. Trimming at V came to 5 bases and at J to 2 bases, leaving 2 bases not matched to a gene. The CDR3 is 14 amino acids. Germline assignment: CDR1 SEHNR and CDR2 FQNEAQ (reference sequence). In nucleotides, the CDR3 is TGTGCCAGCAGCCAGGGGGGGACTAATGAAAAACTGTTTTTT. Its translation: CASSQGGTNEKLFF.

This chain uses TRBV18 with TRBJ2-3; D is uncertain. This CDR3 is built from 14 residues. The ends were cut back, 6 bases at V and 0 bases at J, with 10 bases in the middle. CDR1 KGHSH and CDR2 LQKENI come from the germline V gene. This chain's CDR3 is CASSRKASTDTQYF. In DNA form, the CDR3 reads TGTGCCAGCTCCCGGAAAGCTAGCACAGATACGCAGTATTTT.

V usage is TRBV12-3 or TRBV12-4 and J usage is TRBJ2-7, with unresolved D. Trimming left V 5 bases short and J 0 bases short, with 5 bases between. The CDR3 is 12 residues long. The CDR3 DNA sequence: TGTGCCAGCAGTGTAGGCTCCTACGAGCAGTACTTC. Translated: CASSVGSYEQYF.

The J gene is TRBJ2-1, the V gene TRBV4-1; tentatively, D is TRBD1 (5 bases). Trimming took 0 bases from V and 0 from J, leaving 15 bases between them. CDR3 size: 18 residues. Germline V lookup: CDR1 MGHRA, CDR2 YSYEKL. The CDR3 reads CASSQDLSDQGSYNEQFF. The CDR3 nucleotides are TGCGCCAGCAGCCAAGATTTGTCCGACCAGGGCTCCTACAATGAGCAGTTCTTC.

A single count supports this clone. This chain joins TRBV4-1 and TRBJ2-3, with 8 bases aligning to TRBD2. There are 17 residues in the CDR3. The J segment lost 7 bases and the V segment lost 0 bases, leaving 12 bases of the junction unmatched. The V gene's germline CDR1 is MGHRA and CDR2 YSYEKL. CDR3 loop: CASSQEVLAGAGNTQYF. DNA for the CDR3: TGCGCCAGCAGCCAAGAAGTGCTAGCGGGTGCCGGGAATACGCAGTATTTT.

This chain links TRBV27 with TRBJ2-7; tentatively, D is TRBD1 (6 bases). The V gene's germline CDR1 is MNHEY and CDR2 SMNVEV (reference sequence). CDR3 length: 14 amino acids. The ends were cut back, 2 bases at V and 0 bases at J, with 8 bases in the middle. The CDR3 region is CASSLLDSSYEQYF. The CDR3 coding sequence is TGTGCCAGCAGTTTACTGGACAGCTCCTACGAGCAGTACTTC.

The DNA for the CDR3 is TGTGCCAGTTCCGGGACTAGCGTTACCTACGAGCAGTACTTC. It encodes CASSGTSVTYEQYF. The genes are TRBV28 and TRBJ2-7, with 10 bases lining up with TRBD2. V gave up 9 bases and J gave up 2 bases; unmatched junction bases: 7. Germline lookup yields CDR1 MDHEN and CDR2 SYDVKM. The CDR3 covers 14 residues.

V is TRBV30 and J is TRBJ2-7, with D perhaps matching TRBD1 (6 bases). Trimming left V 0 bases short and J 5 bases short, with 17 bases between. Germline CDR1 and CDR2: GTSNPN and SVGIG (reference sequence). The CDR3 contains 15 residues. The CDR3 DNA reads TGTGCCTGGAGTGTAGGGGACACCCCGGCTAACGAGCAGTACTTC. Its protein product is CAWSVGDTPANEQYF.

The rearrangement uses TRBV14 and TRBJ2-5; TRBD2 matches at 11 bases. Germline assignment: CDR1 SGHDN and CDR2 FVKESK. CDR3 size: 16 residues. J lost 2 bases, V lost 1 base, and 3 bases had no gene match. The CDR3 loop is CASSQAGLAVQETQYF. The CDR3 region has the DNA TGTGCCAGCAGCCAAGCGGGACTAGCGGTTCAAGAGACCCAGTACTTC.

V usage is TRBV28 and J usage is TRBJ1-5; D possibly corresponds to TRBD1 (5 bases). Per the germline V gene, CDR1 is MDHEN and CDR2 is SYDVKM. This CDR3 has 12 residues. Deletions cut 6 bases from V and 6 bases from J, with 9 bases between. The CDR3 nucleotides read TGTGCCAGCAGCCGGGGGTCTCAGCCCCAGCATTTT. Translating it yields CASSRGSQPQHF.

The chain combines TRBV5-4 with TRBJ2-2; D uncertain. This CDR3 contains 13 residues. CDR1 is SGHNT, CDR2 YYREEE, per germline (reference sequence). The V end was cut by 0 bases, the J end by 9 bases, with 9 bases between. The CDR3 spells CASSLGGSRELFF. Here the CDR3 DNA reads TGTGCCAGCAGCTTGGGGGGTTCGCGGGAGCTGTTTTTT.